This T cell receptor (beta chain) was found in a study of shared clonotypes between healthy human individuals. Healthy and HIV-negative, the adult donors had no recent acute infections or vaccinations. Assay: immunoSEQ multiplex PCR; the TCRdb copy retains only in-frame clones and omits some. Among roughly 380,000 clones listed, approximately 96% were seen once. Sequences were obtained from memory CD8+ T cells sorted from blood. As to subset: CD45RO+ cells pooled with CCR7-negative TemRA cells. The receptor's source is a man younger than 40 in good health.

This CDR3 reads CSVVFGGQGNTEAFF. The CDR3 nucleotides are TGCAGCGTTGTCTTTGGGGGACAGGGGAACACTGAAGCTTTCTTT. The rearrangement links TRBV29-1 to TRBJ1-1; 9 bases agree with TRBD1. The J segment lost 1 base and the V segment lost 4 bases, leaving 7 bases of the junction unmatched. Germline V gene lookup returns CDR1 SQVTM and CDR2 ANQGSEA. The CDR3 totals 15 residues.